These 28 T cell receptor beta chains came from one sample sequenced in a study of memory CD4+ T cells and cytomegalovirus serostatus. The repertoire was sequenced with immunoSEQ multiplex PCR; TCRdb's copy has only in-frame clones and lacks some. The table has fewer than 50,000 clones, around 80% seen once. Single viable CD3+CD4+CD8-CD45RO+ cells were sorted as the memory CD4+ T cells. What was sequenced was memory CD4+ T cells from blood. The receptors were sampled from an adult in good health and CMV-seropositive.

The V gene is TRBV28, the J gene TRBJ2-1; 10 bases are a match to TRBD2. Trimming removed 8 bases from V and 4 bases from J; junction bases left unmatched: 14. The CDR3 is 17 residues long. Germline CDR1 is MDHEN and CDR2 is SYDVKM. CDR3 in amino acids: CASVPGSGRAGYNEQFF. Here the CDR3 DNA reads TGTGCCAGCGTCCCTGGAAGCGGGAGGGCCGGGTACAATGAGCAGTTCTTC.

This clone was seen only a few times. The V call is TRBV14, the J call TRBJ2-7; D call uncertain. V shed 2 bases and J shed 1 base, with 3 bases lying between them. The CDR3 runs to 12 residues. CDR1 SGHDN and CDR2 FVKESK come from the germline V gene. CDR3 sequence: CASSQLSYEQYF. CDR3 coding DNA: TGTGCCAGCAGCCAACTGTCCTACGAGCAGTACTTC.

This clone was seen only a few times. The chain links TRBV29-1 to TRBJ2-1; a weak D match, TRBD2 (5 bases). Trimming shortened V by 3 bases and J by 3 bases, and 12 bases separated the two germline ends. Germline-derived CDR1 and CDR2 are SQVTM and ANQGSEA. This CDR3 comprises 14 residues. This CDR3 is CSVDTPSRYNEQFF. The CDR3, as DNA: TGCAGCGTTGATACCCCTAGCCGCTACAATGAGCAGTTCTTC.

V and J are TRBV10-3 and TRBJ2-3; possible D gene TRBD2, 5 bases. This CDR3 comprises 12 residues. Germline assignment: CDR1 ENHRY and CDR2 SYGVKD. Trimming left V 10 bases short and J 1 base short, with 9 bases between. This chain's CDR3 is CASSGGTDTQYF. CDR3 sequence (DNA): TGTGCCAGTTCCGGGGGCACAGATACGCAGTATTTT.

This chain links TRBV5-1 with TRBJ2-2; possibly TRBD2 for D (5 bases). Trimming took off 4 bases at V and 7 bases at J, with 14 bases between the two ends. The CDR3 is 14 residues long. Germline assignment: CDR1 SGHRS and CDR2 YFSETQ. The CDR3 reads CASSLEDGGGELFF. CDR3 coding DNA: TGCGCCAGCAGCCTGGAGGACGGAGGCGGGGAGCTGTTTTTT.

In its sample, this clone was seen a few times. The J gene is TRBJ1-2, the V gene TRBV5-4; 7 nucleotides agree with TRBD1. The CDR3 has 18 amino acids. CDR1 is SGHNT and CDR2 is YYREEE in the germline V gene (reference sequence). Trimming removed 1 base from V and 4 bases from J; junction bases left unmatched: 16. The chain's CDR3 is CASSLMAGGEFDSYGYTF. The CDR3 DNA is TGTGCCAGCAGCTTGATGGCAGGGGGGGAGTTTGACAGCTATGGCTACACCTTC.

The CDR3 here is CASSPPNLGNTGELFF. The CDR3 bases are TGTGCCAGCTCACCACCGAACCTGGGAAACACCGGGGAGCTGTTTTTT. This chain links TRBV18 with TRBJ2-2; the D is unclear. CDR1 and CDR2 (germline): KGHSH, LQKENI. CDR3 length: 16 amino acids. Trimming shortened V by 0 bases and J by 2 bases, and 10 bases separated the two germline ends.

This clone came up once. This chain connects TRBV6-6 to TRBJ1-3, with 8 bases lining up with TRBD1. This CDR3 has 15 amino acids. Germline loops: CDR1 MNHNY, CDR2 SVGAGI (reference sequence). V lost 5 bases and J lost 2; bases outside the gene matches: 5. As DNA, the CDR3 is TGTGCCAGCAGTGCCCTGACAGGGGCTGGAAACACCATATATTTT. This sequence encodes CASSALTGAGNTIYF.

In its sample, this clone was seen a few times. This chain links TRBV6-4 with TRBJ2-3, with 8 bases that match TRBD2. Germline values: CDR1 MRHNA, CDR2 SNTAGT. Trimming took 6 bases from V and 1 from J; bases not matched to a gene: 6. There are 15 residues in the CDR3. This chain's CDR3 is CASRRAGAGTDTQYF. Written as DNA, the CDR3 is TGTGCCAGCAGGCGAGCGGGGGCTGGCACAGATACGCAGTATTTT.

V is TRBV6-6 and J is TRBJ2-1, with D possibly TRBD1 on 5 matching bases. This CDR3 comprises 13 residues. V gave up 10 bases and J gave up 6 bases, with 16 bases separating them. Germline CDR1 and CDR2: MNHNY and SVGAGI (reference sequence). In DNA form, the CDR3 reads TGTGCCACTTTCAGACAGCCCCGCAATGAGCAGTTCTTC. Its translation is CATFRQPRNEQFF.

V usage is TRBV27 and J usage is TRBJ2-3; either TRBD1 or TRBD2 may supply D (6 bases each). Trimming removed 4 bases from V and 0 bases from J, with 14 bases in between. CDR1 is MNHEY and CDR2 is SMNVEV in the germline V gene (reference sequence). This CDR3 comprises 16 residues. The CDR3, as DNA: TGTGCCAGCAGTTCGGGGGCGGGGACTAGCACAGATACGCAGTATTTT. It encodes CASSSGAGTSTDTQYF.

J is TRBJ2-1 and V is TRBV19; a weak D match, TRBD1 (6 bases). This CDR3 is built from 15 residues. Germline V gives CDR1 LNHDA, CDR2 SQIVND (reference sequence). V was pared by 3 bases and J by 5 bases, with 14 bases between. In nucleotides, the CDR3 is TGTGCCAGTAGTATTTATAGGACAGCCAACAATGAGCAGTTCTTC. Translated, it gives CASSIYRTANNEQFF. The complete variable domain, with remaining parts taken from reference TRBV19 and TRBJ2-1, reads DGGITQSPKYLFRKEGQNVTLSCEQNLNHDAMYWYRQDPGQGLRLIYYSQIVNDFQKGDIAEGYSVSREKKESFPLTVTSAQKNPTAFYLCASSIYRTANNEQFFGPGTRLTVL.

The chain carries TRBV9 and TRBJ2-3, with 10 nucleotides matching TRBD2. The germline V gene encodes CDR1 SGDLS and CDR2 YYNGEE. The trim removed 0 bases at V and 3 bases at J, leaving 7 bases unmatched. This CDR3 is 17 amino acids long. CDR3 in amino acids: CASSVEPSGSPTDTQYF. The CDR3 nucleotides are TGTGCCAGCAGCGTAGAGCCTAGCGGGAGCCCTACAGATACGCAGTATTTT.

This clone came up a few times. This chain links TRBV5-1 with TRBJ1-1; a weak D match, TRBD1 (5 bases). The germline V and J ends were trimmed by 2 bases and 2 bases, with 10 bases remaining between them. The CDR3 has 14 amino acids. Germline V gene lookup returns CDR1 SGHRS and CDR2 YFSETQ. CDR3 coding DNA: TGCGCCAGCAGCTTTGGGGACGGAAACACTGAAGCTTTCTTT. Translating gives CASSFGDGNTEAFF. Complete variable domain (other parts from reference TRBV5-1 and TRBJ1-1): KAGVTQTPRYLIKTRGQQVTLSCSPISGHRSVSWYQQTPGQGLQFLFEYFSETQRNKGNFPGRFSGRQFSNSRSEMNVSTLELGDSALYLCASSFGDGNTEAFFGQGTRLTVV.

This chain joins TRBV5-4 and TRBJ2-2; tentatively, D is TRBD2 (5 bases). Germline assignment: CDR1 SGHNT and CDR2 YYREEE (reference sequence). The CDR3 spans 19 residues. Trimming took off 2 bases at V and 0 bases at J, with 20 bases between the two ends. The CDR3, as DNA: TGTGCCAGCAGCTTCATCGTCTTTCCGGGGATCGCGAACACCGGGGAGCTGTTTTTT. Protein product: CASSFIVFPGIANTGELFF.

V gene TRBV7-9 combines with J gene TRBJ2-2; TRBD2 matches 7 bases. The ends lost 7 bases at V and 0 bases at J; junction bases unmatched: 5. The germline gives CDR1 SEHNR, CDR2 FQNEAQ (reference sequence). There are 15 residues in the CDR3. The CDR3 sequence is CASIRGGTNTGELFF. The CDR3 DNA reads as TGTGCCAGCATCCGGGGAGGGACGAACACCGGGGAGCTGTTTTTT.

This clone was counted a few times. The genes are TRBV15 and TRBJ2-1; 7 positions match TRBD2. CDR1 is LNHNV, CDR2 YYDKDF, per germline (reference sequence). The CDR3 consists of 16 residues. The V gene end was trimmed by 2 bases and the J gene end by 0 bases; junction bases not matched to a gene: 4. As DNA, the CDR3 is TGTGCCACCAGCAGATTTTCTAGCGGCTCCTACAATGAGCAGTTCTTC. As protein: CATSRFSSGSYNEQFF.

This clone was seen once. This sequence joins TRBV25-1 and TRBJ2-7, with 11 bases fitting TRBD1. In germline, CDR1 is MGHDK, CDR2 SYGVNS. After removal of 5 bases from V and 4 bases from J, the junction contained 10 bases not matched to a gene. CDR3 length equals 16 residues. CDR3 bases: TGTGCCAGCAGTACCTTTCCGGGACAGGGGGGTTACGAGCAGTACTTC. Translated: CASSTFPGQGGYEQYF.

The chain carries TRBV5-1 and TRBJ2-5, with a possible D match to TRBD1 (5 bases). Germline V CDR1 and CDR2: SGHRS, YFSETQ. The ends were cut back, 4 bases at V and 4 bases at J, with 20 bases in the middle. CDR3 length: 16 residues. For the CDR3, the DNA is TGCGCCAGCAGCCGCGCGGACACACCTCGAGGAGAGACCCAGTACTTC. This gives the protein CASSRADTPRGETQYF. The complete variable domain, with remaining parts taken from reference TRBV5-1 and TRBJ2-5, reads KAGVTQTPRYLIKTRGQQVTLSCSPISGHRSVSWYQQTPGQGLQFLFEYFSETQRNKGNFPGRFSGRQFSNSRSEMNVSTLELGDSALYLCASSRADTPRGETQYFGPGTRLLVL.

This sequence joins TRBV5-1 and TRBJ2-1; TRBD2 aligns across 11 bases. This CDR3 comprises 17 residues. Germline assignment: CDR1 SGHRS and CDR2 YFSETQ. V dropped 4 bases and J dropped 2; count of bases not matched to a gene: 8. The CDR3, as DNA: TGCGCCAGCAGCAGACGACTAGCGGGGCCTACCTACAATGAGCAGTTCTTC. It translates to CASSRRLAGPTYNEQFF.

This rearrangement joins TRBV7-9 to TRBJ2-2; D is uncertain. Germline CDR1 is SEHNR and CDR2 is FQNEAQ (reference sequence). The CDR3 covers 13 residues. Trimming removed 0 bases from V and 5 bases from J, with 4 bases in between. In DNA, the CDR3 is TGTGCCAGCAGCTTAGCAGGGACCGGGGAGCTGTTTTTT. This codes for CASSLAGTGELFF. Combining the CDR3 with reference TRBV7-9 and TRBJ2-2 gives the whole variable domain DTGVSQNPRHKITKRGQNVTFRCDPISEHNRLYWYRQTLGQGPEFLTYFQNEAQLEKSRLLSDRFSAERPKGSFSTLEIQRTEQGDSAMYLCASSLAGTGELFFGEGSRLTVL.

J is TRBJ2-7 and V is TRBV18, with D unclear. Germline CDR1 KGHSH, CDR2 LQKENI. The V end was cut by 6 bases, the J end by 3 bases, with 12 bases between. This CDR3 contains 13 residues. Here the CDR3 reads CASSSTDGYEQYF. The CDR3 nucleotides read TGTGCCAGCTCCTCGACGGACGGCTACGAGCAGTACTTC.

The genes are TRBV7-2 and TRBJ1-2; TRBD1 is a possible D gene (6 bases). The V end lost 5 bases, the J end lost 4 bases, and 11 bases lay between the germline ends. This CDR3 has 13 residues. From germline, CDR1 is SGHTA and CDR2 FQGNSA. The CDR3 bases are TGTGCCAGCAGCCGAGACAGGCTCTATGGCTACACCTTC. Translated: CASSRDRLYGYTF. Together with reference TRBV7-2 and TRBJ1-2, the CDR3 gives the full variable domain: GAGVSQSPSNKVTEKGKDVELRCDPISGHTALYWYRQSLGQGLEFLIYFQGNSAPDKSGLPSDRFSAERTGGSVSTLTIQRTQQEDSAVYLCASSRDRLYGYTFGSGTRLTVV.

The V call is TRBV5-4, the J call TRBJ1-2, with TRBD1 as a possible D gene (6 bases). This CDR3 is built from 15 residues. CDR1 SGHNT and CDR2 YYREEE come from the germline V gene (reference sequence). Between the trimmed V and J ends, which lost 1 base and 5 bases, there was a span of 15 bases. The CDR3 DNA sequence: TGTGCCAGCAGCTTGATGAGCGGACAGCTATATGGCTACACCTTC. Amino acids: CASSLMSGQLYGYTF.

The chain couples TRBV4-1 to TRBJ1-6, with 11 bases identical to TRBD1. Trimming cost V 4 bases and J 10 bases; bases outside gene matches: 9. The CDR3 sequence is 16 residues long. CDR1 and CDR2 from the germline V gene are MGHRA and YSYEKL. The CDR3 coding sequence is TGCGCCAGCAGCCCGGGACAGGGGGTGGTGGACTCACCCCTCCACTTT. Encoded protein: CASSPGQGVVDSPLHF.

The chain couples TRBV4-2 to TRBJ2-1, with 14 bases aligning to TRBD2. The germline gives CDR1 LGHNA, CDR2 YNFKEQ. Trimming cost V 1 base and J 5 bases; bases outside gene matches: 4. The CDR3 has 17 residues. CDR3 amino acids: CASSQGTSGRFDNEQFF. The CDR3 DNA sequence: TGTGCCAGCAGCCAAGGGACTAGCGGGAGGTTCGACAATGAGCAGTTCTTC.

This clone showed up just once. The CDR3 DNA follows: TGTGCCAGCACTTTAGCGGGGGCCTCCTACAATGAGCAGTTCTTC. Protein: CASTLAGASYNEQFF. The rearrangement links TRBV7-8 to TRBJ2-1; 9 nucleotides align to TRBD2. CDR1 and CDR2 (germline): SGHVS, FQNEAQ. The CDR3 is made up of 15 amino acids. V was pared by 7 bases and J by 0 bases, with 4 bases of the junction left unmatched.

This sequence joins TRBV6-6 and TRBJ2-5; 11 positions agree with TRBD1. The CDR3 spans 15 residues. V dropped 4 bases and J dropped 7; count of bases not matched to a gene: 8. Germline loops: CDR1 MNHNY, CDR2 SVGAGI (reference sequence). Here the CDR3 DNA reads TGTGCCAGCAGTTCGGGACAGGGGGTGTATGGGACCCAGTACTTC. Translation gives CASSSGQGVYGTQYF.